Included here is one T cell receptor (beta chain) sequence, with context. Its antigen is unidentified. The sample originates from a study of T cells in Graves' hyperthyroidism and ophthalmopathy. Background on the study: Prior to any treatment, at the point of initial diagnosis, peripheral blood was collected.

General observations from the study: Through a model of 13 V-J features, ophthalmopathy was separated from stable hyperthyroidism. Most thyroid clonotypes with frequency above 0.001 were detected in blood. Before onset, ophthalmopathy was predicted by the model a median around 6 months earlier.

It was RNA transcripts that yielded the amplified TCR beta CDR3 regions. A first-round RT-PCR of the TCR CDR3 used the HTBI primer set. TCRdb analysed the multiplex PCR reads with MiXCR anew, one entry per CDR3 protein. The repertoire holds 410,000 or so distinct CDR3 sequences, with roughly 14% as singletons. V gave up 4 bases and J gave up 11 bases; unmatched junction bases: 8. The CDR3 is made up of 14 amino acids. CDR1 and CDR2 from the germline V gene are SGHRS and YFSETQ. Sequenced: blood. V gene TRBV5-1 combines with J gene TRBJ1-4; 10 bases agree with TRBD1. This TCR was recovered from a man in his late teens or twenties with Graves' ophthalmopathy. The CDR3 coding sequence is TGCGCCAGCAGCGGTGGACAGGGGGAAGGGAAACTGTTTTTT. Encoded protein: CASSGGQGEGKLFF.